These 26 T cell receptor beta chains came from one sample sequenced in a study of blood T cell repertoires in COVID-19. Generated by immunoSEQ multiplex PCR, the TCRdb table keeps only in-frame clones and is missing some. The sample lists 75,000 to 80,000 clones, approximately 81% occurring once. The specimen sequenced was peripheral blood. All receptors derive from a woman aged 60-75 years with acute or convalescent COVID-19.

This chain joins TRBV21-1 and TRBJ2-7; no check of the table's D call, TRBD2, against the DNA was made. TRBV21-1 is recorded as a pseudogene. The CDR3 totals 21 residues. CDR3 DNA sequence: TGTGCCAGCAGCAAAATCTTGCTAGGGGCGGGAGCGGGGGCCAGCTCCTACGAGCAGTACGTC. Amino acid sequence: CASSKILLGAGAGASSYEQYV.

The chain links TRBV11-2 to TRBJ1-1; tentatively, D is TRBD1 (5 bases). CDR3 size: 16 residues. Germline-derived CDR1 and CDR2 are SGHAT and FQNNGV. V was pared by 0 bases and J by 1 base, with 12 bases between. The CDR3 spells CASSLDRVQTNTEAFF. The CDR3 region has the DNA TGTGCCAGCAGCTTAGACAGGGTTCAGACGAACACTGAAGCTTTCTTT.

This rearrangement joins TRBV6-5 to TRBJ2-7, with D perhaps TRBD1 (6 bases). V was pared by 5 bases and J by 3 bases, with 8 bases between. From germline, CDR1 is MNHEY and CDR2 SVGAGI. The CDR3 spans 12 residues. The CDR3: CASSQDSYEQYF. The DNA for the CDR3 is TGTGCCAGCAGTCAGGACAGCTACGAGCAGTACTTC.

V gene TRBV2 combines with J gene TRBJ1-2, with 8 bases aligning to TRBD1. Germline CDR1 is SNHLY and CDR2 is FYNNEI. The junction had 5 bases not matched to a gene; V was cut back by 5 bases and J by 6 bases. This CDR3 is 13 amino acids long. The CDR3 nucleotides read TGTGCCAGCAGTCAGGGGGCAAGCGATGGCTACACCTTC. Translating gives CASSQGASDGYTF.

The chain uses TRBV5-6 and TRBJ1-4; D not certain. The CDR3 sequence is 15 residues long. Germline V lookup: CDR1 SGHDT, CDR2 YYEEEE. V lost 9 bases to trimming and J lost 8 bases, with 23 bases between them. The CDR3 DNA is TGTGCCACCACGTACCGCGGCCGATTAGGAGAAAAACTGTTTTTT. This gives the protein CATTYRGRLGEKLFF.

V usage is TRBV27 and J usage is TRBJ2-4, with a possible D match to TRBD1 (6 bases). In germline, CDR1 is MNHEY, CDR2 SMNVEV (reference sequence). CDR3 length equals 13 residues. The V gene lost 5 bases and the J gene lost 14 bases, with 19 bases spanning the gap. CDR3 protein: CASSVFPGQRKYF. CDR3 bases: TGTGCCAGCAGTGTCTTTCCGGGACAACGAAAGTACTTC.

This clone was observed a single time. The chain joins TRBV6-1 to TRBJ2-2, with 9 positions matching TRBD1. Trimming removed 4 bases from V and 4 bases from J; junction bases left unmatched: 7. Germline-derived CDR1 and CDR2 are MNHNS and SASEGT. CDR3 length: 16 residues. The CDR3 region has the DNA TGTGCCAGCAGTGCCTTGGACAGGGGAAGCACCGGGGAGCTGTTTTTT. Encoded protein: CASSALDRGSTGELFF.

V usage is TRBV5-6 and J usage is TRBJ1-2; D might be TRBD1 (5 bases). The CDR3 runs to 16 residues. Germline CDR1 SGHDT, CDR2 YYEEEE. V was shortened by 1 base and J by 4 bases, with 17 bases between the two germline ends. This CDR3 reads CASSLIGSDTIYGYTF. The CDR3 nucleotides are TGTGCCAGCAGCTTGATTGGTTCGGACACCATCTATGGCTACACCTTC.

The chain links TRBV12-3 or TRBV12-4 to TRBJ1-2; 7 bases line up with TRBD1. The CDR3 runs to 12 residues. J was trimmed by 9 bases and V by 2 bases; bases with no gene match: 3. CDR3 nucleotides: TGTGCCAGCAGTTTACAGGGGGAAAGCTACACCTTC. Its translation: CASSLQGESYTF.

The chain links TRBV28 to TRBJ2-5, with a weak D call TRBD2 (5 bases). V lost 4 bases and J 1 base, leaving 16 bases between the germline ends. CDR1 is MDHEN, CDR2 SYDVKM, per germline. The CDR3 loop spans 16 amino acids. This CDR3 is CASSWYSGGTQETQYF. In DNA form, the CDR3 reads TGTGCCAGCAGTTGGTACAGCGGCGGAACCCAAGAGACCCAGTACTTC.

CDR3 residues: CATSDTGDMTQHF. The CDR3 nucleotides are TGTGCCACCAGTGATACAGGGGATATGACCCAGCATTTT. The chain links TRBV24-1 to TRBJ1-5; TRBD1 matches 7 bases. The J segment lost 11 bases and the V segment lost 3 bases, leaving 6 bases of the junction unmatched. Germline-derived CDR1 and CDR2 are KGHDR and SFDVKD. There are 13 residues in the CDR3.

The chain employs TRBV28 and TRBJ1-2; tentative D call: TRBD1 (6 bases). CDR3 size: 14 residues. Per the germline V gene, CDR1 is MDHEN and CDR2 is SYDVKM. V dropped 0 bases and J dropped 3 bases, with 8 bases sitting between them. The chain's CDR3 is CASSLWGADYGYTF. CDR3 coding DNA: TGTGCCAGCAGTTTATGGGGGGCGGACTATGGCTACACCTTC.

This sequence joins TRBV24-1 and TRBJ2-7, with 8 bases identical to TRBD1. V lost 4 bases, J lost 2 bases, and 6 bases stayed unmatched. The CDR3 sequence is 15 residues long. Germline lookup yields CDR1 KGHDR and CDR2 SFDVKD. CDR3 sequence (DNA): TGTGCCACCAGTGACCCCGGACAGGGAACCTACGAGCAGTACTTC. Protein sequence: CATSDPGQGTYEQYF.

The gene calls are TRBV5-1 and TRBJ2-4; 7 bases align to TRBD1. The germline CDR1 and CDR2 sequences are SGHRS and YFSETQ. V trimming: 6 bases; J trimming: 6 bases; junction bases outside the gene matches: 6. The CDR3 consists of 13 residues. The chain's CDR3 is CASKDPGGNIQYF. DNA for the CDR3: TGCGCCAGCAAAGACCCAGGGGGAAACATTCAGTACTTC.

The CDR3 sequence is CASSEADMNTEAFF. The CDR3 coding sequence is TGTGCCAGCAGTGAGGCAGATATGAACACTGAAGCTTTCTTT. The V call is TRBV28, the J call TRBJ1-1; no definite D call. Germline V gives CDR1 MDHEN, CDR2 SYDVKM. Trimming left V 5 bases short and J 0 bases short, with 10 bases between. This CDR3 contains 14 residues.

The chain has TRBV24-1 and TRBJ1-1; 9 nucleotides agree with TRBD1. The V gene end was trimmed by 4 bases and the J gene end by 7 bases; junction bases not matched to a gene: 9. Germline values: CDR1 KGHDR, CDR2 SFDVKD. This CDR3 contains 15 residues. The CDR3 nucleotides are TGTGCCACCAGTGAGTCCGGGACAGGGAATGATGAAGCTTTCTTT. This codes for CATSESGTGNDEAFF.

In its sample, this clone was seen once. The J gene is TRBJ2-4, the V gene TRBV3-1 (or the pseudogene TRBV3-2); 7 bases match TRBD1. J lost 3 bases, V lost 0 bases, and 8 bases had no gene match. Germline loops: CDR1 LGHDT, CDR2 YNNKEL (reference sequence). The CDR3 extends over 17 amino acids. The CDR3 spells CASSQDGQVVGKNIQYF. The CDR3, as DNA: TGTGCCAGCAGCCAAGATGGACAGGTTGTTGGCAAAAACATTCAGTACTTC.

The V and J genes are TRBV19 and TRBJ2-7; D perhaps matches TRBD2 (6 bases). The CDR3 sequence is 14 residues long. The germline gives CDR1 LNHDA, CDR2 SQIVND (reference sequence). V was pared by 6 bases and J by 2 bases, with 14 bases between. The CDR3 DNA sequence: TGTGCCAGTAGCTCCGGGGGACCTCCCTACGAGCAGTACTTC. Protein: CASSSGGPPYEQYF.

This chain links TRBV6-5 with TRBJ1-1, with TRBD1 as a possible D gene (6 bases). The CDR3 loop spans 15 amino acids. V lost 6 bases and J 2 bases, leaving 16 bases between the germline ends. Germline V gene sequence: CDR1 MNHEY, CDR2 SVGAGI. Here the CDR3 DNA reads TGTGCCAGCAGCAGGGGCGGACGACTTAACACTGAAGCTTTCTTT. Its protein product is CASSRGGRLNTEAFF.

This chain joins TRBV11-2 and TRBJ2-1, with a tentative D call TRBD1 (6 bases). There are 14 residues in the CDR3. Germline CDR1 and CDR2: SGHAT and FQNNGV. Deletions cut 3 bases from V and 6 bases from J, with 12 bases between. The CDR3 DNA sequence: TGTGCCAGCAGCTTTTCCAGGGGCTCCAATGAGCAGTTCTTC. This codes for CASSFSRGSNEQFF.

This sequence joins TRBV27 and TRBJ2-1, with 10 bases fitting TRBD2. The CDR3 extends over 16 amino acids. The V gene end was trimmed by 0 bases and the J gene end by 7 bases; junction bases not matched to a gene: 6. CDR1 MNHEY and CDR2 SMNVEV come from the germline V gene (reference sequence). The CDR3 region has the DNA TGTGCCAGCAGTTTATCATCAGCGGGGGGGCCGAATGAGCAGTTCTTC. This codes for CASSLSSAGGPNEQFF.

V is TRBV29-1 and J is TRBJ2-7; D may be TRBD1 (5 bases). Germline lookup yields CDR1 SQVTM and CDR2 ANQGSEA. CDR3 length equals 14 residues. V was trimmed by 0 bases and J by 3 bases, leaving 12 bases between them. DNA for the CDR3: TGCAGCGTTGAAGATCCTCTAGGGGTCTACGAGCAGTACTTC. It translates to CSVEDPLGVYEQYF.

The CDR3 reads CATSDSGRPGGYTF. DNA of the CDR3: TGTGCCACCAGTGATTCTGGCAGGCCGGGAGGCTACACCTTC. The V gene is TRBV24-1, the J gene TRBJ1-2; D gene uncertain. The length of the CDR3 is 14 residues. Germline CDR1 and CDR2: KGHDR and SFDVKD. V shed 2 bases and J shed 8 bases, with 14 bases lying between them.

The chain combines TRBV25-1 with TRBJ2-1, with 9 bases lining up with TRBD1. The CDR3 covers 16 residues. Germline V gene data show CDR1 as MGHDK and CDR2 as SYGVNS. V trimming: 0 bases; J trimming: 10 bases; junction bases outside the gene matches: 10. CDR3: CASSEYGGDRAREQFF. The CDR3 nucleotides are TGTGCCAGCAGTGAATATGGCGGGGACAGGGCAAGGGAGCAGTTCTTC.

CDR3 coding DNA: TGTGCCAGCAGCCTATTAGGGGTGATGGAAAAACTGTTTTTT. Amino acid sequence: CASSLLGVMEKLFF. The chain uses TRBV7-8 and TRBJ1-4; D possibly corresponds to TRBD1 (5 bases). The V end was cut by 5 bases, the J end by 8 bases, with 15 bases between. The germline V gene has CDR1 SGHVS and CDR2 FQNEAQ. CDR3 length equals 14 residues.

CDR3 DNA: TGCGCCAGCAGCCAAGATCGTCTTCCCCGGCAGTATTTT. It is translated as CASSQDRLPRQYF. This chain joins TRBV4-3 and TRBJ2-3, with D unclear. The CDR3 covers 13 residues. Germline V gives CDR1 LGHNA, CDR2 YSLEER. V lost 0 bases to trimming and J lost 11 bases, with 12 bases between them.